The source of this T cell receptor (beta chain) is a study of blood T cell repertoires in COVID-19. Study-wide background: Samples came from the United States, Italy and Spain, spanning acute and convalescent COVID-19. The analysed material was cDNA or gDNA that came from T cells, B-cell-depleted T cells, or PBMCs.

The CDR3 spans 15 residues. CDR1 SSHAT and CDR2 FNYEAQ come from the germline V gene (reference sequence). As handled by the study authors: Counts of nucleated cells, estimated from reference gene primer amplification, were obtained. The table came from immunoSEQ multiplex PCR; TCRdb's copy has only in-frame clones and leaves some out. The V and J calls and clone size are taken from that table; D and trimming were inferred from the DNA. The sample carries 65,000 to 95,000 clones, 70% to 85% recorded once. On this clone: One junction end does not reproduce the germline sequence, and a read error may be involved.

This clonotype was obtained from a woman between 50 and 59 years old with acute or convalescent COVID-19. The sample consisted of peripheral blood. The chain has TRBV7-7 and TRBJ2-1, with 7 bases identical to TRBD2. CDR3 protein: CASSSLEAGYNEQFF. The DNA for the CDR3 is TGTGCTAGCAGCTCCCTGGAAGCGGGGTACAATGAGCAGTTCTTC.